These T cell receptor beta chains were read from a single sample in a study of T cell repertoires in cytomegalovirus infection. Their antigen targets remain unknown. Via MiXCR, TCRdb re-called the reads, giving one row per CDR3 protein. This sample has tens of thousands of distinct CDR3 sequences, with 40% to 65% found just once. This specimen was CD8+ T cells from cultured PBMCs, taken from culture after CMV antigen stimulation. The receptors were sampled from a human donor in good health (CMV status not recorded). Some clones in this sample may be carry-over from other donors' samples. The CDR3 runs from the conserved cysteine through the conserved F or W. D genes are given only for firm matches. A row's size may be missing; if present it is once, few, many or a size class.

>few|TRBD2|TRBJ2-7|TRBV12-3/TRBV12-4
TGTGCCAGCAGTCCTACAGCGGGGGGTTACGAGCAGTACTTC
CASSPTAGGYEQYF
>few|.|TRBJ2-1|TRBV2
TGTGCCAGCAGACGCCCCGACGGAGTGGACAATGAGCAGTTCTTC
CASRRPDGVDNEQFF
>.|.|TRBJ2-5|TRBV6-1
TGTGCCAGCAGTGAGTTGGAAACAGGGAAAGAGACCCAGTACTTC
CASSELETGKETQYF
>.|.|TRBJ1-1|TRBV4-2
TGTGCCAGCAGCCAAGATGTCCCCACTGAAGCTTTCTTT
CASSQDVPTEAFF
>many|.|TRBJ1-5|TRBV18
TGTGCCAGCTCCCCGGGACACGTTAGCAATCAGCCCCAGCATTTT
CASSPGHVSNQPQHF
>many|.|TRBJ2-1|TRBV11-2
TGTGCCAGCAGCTTAAGCAATGAGCAGTTCTTC
CASSLSNEQFF
>few|TRBD2|TRBJ2-3|TRBV12-3/TRBV12-4
TGTGCCAGCACCCCCCCACCTAGCGGGGATCACACAGATACGCAGTATTTT
CASTPPPSGDHTDTQYF
>.|TRBD1|TRBJ2-4|TRBV7-9
TGTGCCAGCAGTTTCGACCACGACAGGGTAGTAGCCAAAAACATTCAGTACTTC
CASSFDHDRVVAKNIQYF
>.|.|TRBJ2-3|TRBV6-6
TGTGCCAGCAGTTACTCGAGGGACTCCCGATGGACAGATACGCAGTATTTT
CASSYSRDSRWTDTQYF
>.|TRBD2|TRBJ2-4|TRBV7-8
TGTGCCAGCAGCTTAGTGCGGGAGGCAGCCGCTTCGACCGGGGACATTCAGTACTTC
CASSLVREAAASTGDIQYF
>few|.|TRBJ2-2|TRBV18
TGTGCCAGCTCACCAACGATCGGGGGCACCGGGGAGTTGTTTTTT
CASSPTIGGTGELFF
>.|TRBD2|TRBJ2-7|TRBV18
TGTGCCAGCTCCATAGAGGAACTAGCGGGAGCTCCCTCCTACGAGCAGTACTTC
CASSIEELAGAPSYEQYF
>.|TRBD2|TRBJ2-7|TRBV12-3/TRBV12-4
TGTGCCAGCAGTTTAATTTATCGGCGGGGGAGCTCCTACGAGCAGTACTTC
CASSLIYRRGSSYEQYF
>few|.|TRBJ2-6|TRBV7-6
TGTGCCAGCAGCGGACCCAGGGGTACTGGGGCCAACGTCCTGACTTTC
CASSGPRGTGANVLTF
>few|.|TRBJ1-6|TRBV11-1
TGTGCCAGCAGCTTTACACGGAATTCACCCCTCCACTTT
CASSFTRNSPLHF
>many|TRBD2|TRBJ2-5|TRBV7-2
TGTGCCAGCAGCTCTAGCGGGGAAGAGACCCAGTACTTC
CASSSSGEETQYF
>few|.|TRBJ2-7|TRBV7-9
TGTGCCAGCAGCTCGGAAGGGCTCGAGCAGTACTTC
CASSSEGLEQYF
>.|.|TRBJ2-5|TRBV11-2
TGTGCCAGCAGCTTATGGTCCGCGGGGCAGGAGACCCAGTACTTC
CASSLWSAGQETQYF
>.|.|TRBJ1-1|TRBV4-2
TGTGCCAGCAGCCAAGATGTTGAGGGGGGTGAGGGTGGCACTGAAGCTTTCTTT
CASSQDVEGGEGGTEAFF
>few|.|TRBJ2-1|TRBV2
TGTGCCAGCAGATTCTGGGCAGCGGGCTACAATGAGCAGTTCTTC
CASRFWAAGYNEQFF
>.|.|TRBJ2-1|TRBV10-3
TGTGCCACTACACCCGTAGCGCGCGGCTCCTACAATGAGCAGTTCTTC
CATTPVARGSYNEQFF
>few|TRBD1|TRBJ1-1|TRBV7-3
TGTGCCAGCAGCCCGACAGGGAGCACTGAAGCTTTCTTT
CASSPTGSTEAFF
>.|TRBD1|TRBJ2-5|TRBV28
TGTGCCAGCAGTTTCCCCAGGACAGGGGGCGGAAAGACCCAGTACTTC
CASSFPRTGGGKTQYF
>.|.|TRBJ1-6|TRBV25-1
TGTGCCAGCAGTGAATCGACAGGATATAATTCACCCCTCCACTTT
CASSESTGYNSPLHF
>once|.|TRBJ2-7|TRBV28
TGTGCCAGCAGTCCCGGACCCAATGGGCACTACGAGCAGTACTTC
CASSPGPNGHYEQYF
>once|.|TRBJ2-2|TRBV4-1
TGTGCCAGCAGCCAAGAGACAGGACCCTTCAACACCGGGGAGCTGTTTTTT
CASSQETGPFNTGELFF
>few|.|TRBJ2-3|TRBV6-5
TGTGCCAGCAGTTACTCGGCTAGCACAGATACGCAGTATTTT
CASSYSASTDTQYF
>many|.|TRBJ2-7|TRBV28
TGTGCCAGCAGCGAGAACTCCTACGAGCAGTACTTC
CASSENSYEQYF
>many|.|TRBJ2-1|TRBV6-2/TRBV6-3
TGTGCCAGCAGTTATTGGACGGGTGTAGATGAGCAGTTCTTC
CASSYWTGVDEQFF
>few|.|TRBJ2-7|TRBV7-6
TGTGCCAGCAGCCGAACCGACGGGCCCTACGAGCAGTACTTC
CASSRTDGPYEQYF
>few|TRBD1|TRBJ1-2|TRBV6-5
TGTGCCAGCAGTCACCCGGGACAGGGCTATGGCTACACCTTC
CASSHPGQGYGYTF
>.|TRBD2|TRBJ2-1|TRBV19
TGTGCCAGTAGTCTCTATCTAGCGGGGGGGAAAGGTGAGCAGTTCTTC
CASSLYLAGGKGEQFF